The 4 T cell receptor beta chains below come from one sample, sequenced in a study of blood T cell repertoires in COVID-19. Profiled with immunoSEQ multiplex PCR; TCRdb holds only in-frame clones, not every one. The repertoire has around 340,000 clones, 88% of them found once; the top ten carry approximately 0.93%. The sequenced sample consisted of PBMCs or T cells enriched from blood (not recorded which). These receptors were obtained from a woman in her twenties or thirties who had been exposed to COVID-19.

The chain carries TRBV11-2 and TRBJ1-1; possible D gene TRBD1, 6 bases. The ends were cut back, 5 bases at V and 5 bases at J, with 18 bases in the middle. The CDR3 sequence is 15 residues long. In germline, CDR1 is SGHAT, CDR2 FQNNGV. CDR3 residues: CASSSGRGPGTEAFF. The CDR3 DNA reads as TGTGCCAGCAGCAGTGGCAGGGGCCCCGGGACTGAAGCTTTCTTT.

This clone occurred once. V is TRBV7-6 and J is TRBJ1-2; D possibly corresponds to TRBD1 (6 bases). This CDR3 is 14 amino acids long. The germline CDR1 and CDR2 sequences are SGHVS and FNYEAQ. V lost 5 bases to trimming and J lost 5 bases, with 15 bases between them. In nucleotides, the CDR3 is TGTGCCAGCAGCCCACAGGGCGGGTTTTATGGCTACACCTTC. It specifies CASSPQGGFYGYTF.

The V call is TRBV28, the J call TRBJ1-4; 10 bases align to TRBD1. Trimming at V came to 5 bases and at J to 7 bases, leaving 4 bases not matched to a gene. Per the germline V gene, CDR1 is MDHEN and CDR2 is SYDVKM. This CDR3 is 14 amino acids long. The CDR3 region has the DNA TGTGCCAGCAGTCTGGGACAGGGGATTGAAAAACTGTTTTTT. It translates to CASSLGQGIEKLFF.

The chain links TRBV7-8 to TRBJ2-3, with 13 bases aligning to TRBD2. CDR1 and CDR2 (germline): SGHVS, FQNEAQ. V lost 0 bases to trimming and J lost 1 base; unmatched junction nucleotides: 1. The CDR3 extends over 17 amino acids. Written as DNA, the CDR3 is TGTGCCAGCAGCTTAGCCGGGACTAGCGGGGGCACAGATACGCAGTATTTT. It yields the protein CASSLAGTSGGTDTQYF. The variable domain in full, completed from reference TRBV7-8 and TRBJ2-3, reads GAGVSQSPRYKVAKRGQDVALRCDPISGHVSLFWYQQALGQGPEFLTYFQNEAQLDKSGLPSDRFFAERPEGSVSTLKIQRTQQEDSAVYLCASSLAGTSGGTDTQYFGPGTRLTVL.